The following is a TCR beta chain sequence with its context. Its antigen is still unknown. The data were taken from a study of post-analysis software for immune sequencing data. Study results and limitations: In patients, TRBV5-6, TRBV5-1 and TRBV20-1 belonged to five TRBV segments found more frequently than in controls.

Unique molecular identifiers featured in each of the TCR beta cDNA libraries. Each CDR3 protein is one row after TCRdb ran MiXCR on the PCR reads. The sample records hundreds of thousands of distinct CDR3 sequences, roughly 50% being singletons. The CDR3 runs to 18 residues. V shed 0 bases, J shed 5 bases, and the junction held 12 bases outside the gene matches. Germline CDR1 LNHNV, CDR2 YYDKDF (reference sequence). The origin of this receptor is a girl between 10 and 17 years old with multiple sclerosis. Sequencing was performed on blood. The chain uses TRBV15 and TRBJ2-3, with 9 bases matching TRBD2. The CDR3 spells CATSRDVASGIRRDTQYF. CDR3 coding DNA: TGTGCCACCAGCAGAGATGTGGCTAGCGGGATTCGTAGAGATACGCAGTATTTT.